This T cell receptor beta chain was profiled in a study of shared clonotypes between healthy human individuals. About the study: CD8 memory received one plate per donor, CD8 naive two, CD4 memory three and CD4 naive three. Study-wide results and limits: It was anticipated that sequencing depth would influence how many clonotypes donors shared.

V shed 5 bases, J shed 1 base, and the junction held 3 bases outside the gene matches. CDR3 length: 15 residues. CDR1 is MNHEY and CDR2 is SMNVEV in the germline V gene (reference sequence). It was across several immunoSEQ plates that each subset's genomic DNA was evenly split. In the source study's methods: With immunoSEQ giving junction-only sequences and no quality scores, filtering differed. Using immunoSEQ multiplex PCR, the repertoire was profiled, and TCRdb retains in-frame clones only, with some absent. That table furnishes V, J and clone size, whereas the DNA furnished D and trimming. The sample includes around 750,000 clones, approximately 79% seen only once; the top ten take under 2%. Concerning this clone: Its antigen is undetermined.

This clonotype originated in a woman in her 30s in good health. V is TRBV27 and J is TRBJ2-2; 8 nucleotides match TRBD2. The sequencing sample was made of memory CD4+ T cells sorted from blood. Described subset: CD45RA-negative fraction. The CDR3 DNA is TGTGCCAGCAGTCTCACTAGCGGGAACACCGGGGAGCTGTTTTTT. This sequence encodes CASSLTSGNTGELFF.